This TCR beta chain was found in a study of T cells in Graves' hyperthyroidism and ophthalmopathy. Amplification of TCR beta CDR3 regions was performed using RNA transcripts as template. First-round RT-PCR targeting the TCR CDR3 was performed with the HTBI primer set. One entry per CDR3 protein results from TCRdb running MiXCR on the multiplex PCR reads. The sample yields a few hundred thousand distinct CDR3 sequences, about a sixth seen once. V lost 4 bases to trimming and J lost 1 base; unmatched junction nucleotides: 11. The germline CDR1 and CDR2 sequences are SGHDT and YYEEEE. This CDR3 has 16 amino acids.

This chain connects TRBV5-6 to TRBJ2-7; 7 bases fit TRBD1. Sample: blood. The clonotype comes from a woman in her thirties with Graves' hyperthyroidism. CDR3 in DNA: TGTGCCAGCAGCGATAGAAGACAGGGAACTTCCTACGAGCAGTACTTC. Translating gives CASSDRRQGTSYEQYF.